This TCR beta chain was sequenced during a study of brain T cells in children with intractable seizures. The CDR3 sequence is 15 residues long. The trim removed 6 bases at V and 2 bases at J, leaving 8 bases unmatched. Germline CDR1 and CDR2: SEHNR and FQNEAQ (reference sequence). The repertoire was sequenced with immunoSEQ multiplex PCR; TCRdb's copy has only in-frame clones and lacks some. The sample carries just under 65,000 clones, roughly 95% recorded once. The TCR comes from a boy under two years old with focal cortical dysplasia and intractable seizures. The starting material was peripheral blood, obtained at surgery. The gene calls are TRBV7-9 and TRBJ2-7, with TRBD2 matching over 9 bases. CDR3 in amino acids: CASRRSGGPPYEQYF. CDR3 nucleotides: TGTGCCAGCAGGCGGAGCGGGGGGCCCCCCTACGAGCAGTACTTC.